This TCR beta chain was captured in a study of control samples from healthy donors and cancer patients. Produced via immunoSEQ multiplex PCR; TCRdb's table is partial and in-frame only. The data hold around 100,000 clones, with approximately 90% observed a single time. Germline V gene lookup returns CDR1 MNHNS and CDR2 SASEGT. The CDR3 is 14 amino acids. The V gene lost 3 bases and the J gene lost 5 bases, with 14 bases spanning the gap. The sequenced sample consisted of blood. The chain has TRBV6-1 and TRBJ2-7, with D possibly TRBD2 on 7 matching bases. This receptor was obtained from a woman aged 70 to 79 in good health. The CDR3 region has the DNA TGTGCCAGCAGTGACCTAACAGGGACTAACGAGCAGTACTTC. Amino acids: CASSDLTGTNEQYF.